Shown below are 29 T cell receptor beta chains from a single sample sequenced in a study of human T cells and chemical hapten exposure. Each CDR3 protein gets one entry after TCRdb re-called the RACE reads with MiXCR. The sample has 84,000 or so distinct CDR3 sequences, roughly a tenth seen once. Indicated time point: patch test 1, 2 weeks after DPC sensitization. The sample's treatment: therapeutic diphenylcyclopropenone sensitization with weekly scalp DPC. The sample consisted of whole blood, taken in connection with sensitization to the hapten diphenylcyclopropenone (DPC). The source of these receptors is a man aged 40-49 years with alopecia areata. Some clones in this sample may be carry-over from other donors' samples.

The V and J genes are TRBV24-1 and TRBJ2-1; 11 positions agree with TRBD2. Per germline, CDR1 KGHDR and CDR2 SFDVKD. The V segment lost 3 bases and the J segment 13 bases; nucleotides outside the gene matches: 10. This CDR3 spans 15 amino acids. CDR3 in amino acids: CATSDRMTSGATQFF. In DNA, the CDR3 is TGTGCCACCAGTGATCGAATGACTAGCGGGGCTACTCAGTTCTTC.

This chain connects TRBV4-2 to TRBJ2-3, with 10 bases identical to TRBD2. With 4 bases clipped from V and 4 bases from J, the junction kept 11 bases outside the gene matches. The CDR3 covers 17 residues. CDR1 is LGHNA, CDR2 YNFKEQ, per germline. This chain's CDR3 is CASSLNPPSGGADTQYF. The CDR3 nucleotides are TGTGCCAGCAGCCTAAACCCCCCTAGCGGGGGCGCAGATACGCAGTATTTT.

The chain recombines TRBV6-2 or TRBV6-3 with TRBJ1-2; unclear D gene. This CDR3 comprises 13 residues. With 4 bases removed from V and 7 bases from J, the gap between germline ends came to 13 bases. CDR1 is MNHEY and CDR2 is SVGEGT in the germline V gene. The DNA of the CDR3 is TGTGCCAGCAGTTTGTTCCGGGCGCCTGGCTACACCTTC. This encodes CASSLFRAPGYTF.

The J gene is TRBJ1-2, the V gene TRBV2; D perhaps matches TRBD1 (5 bases). Trimming pared 3 bases from V and 4 bases from J, leaving 12 bases between. In germline, CDR1 is SNHLY, CDR2 FYNNEI. This CDR3 contains 14 residues. The DNA for the CDR3 is TGTGCCAGCAGTGAGCAGGGCGAACCCTATGGCTACACCTTC. Translation: CASSEQGEPYGYTF.

This clonotype was detected a few times. The V call is TRBV3-1, the J call TRBJ2-2; 7 bases fit TRBD2. V lost 6 bases, J lost 4 bases, and 5 bases stayed unmatched. Germline assignment: CDR1 LGHDT and CDR2 YNNKEL (reference sequence). The CDR3 runs to 14 residues. The CDR3 reads CASRSGTATGELFF. The CDR3 bases are TGTGCCAGCAGGAGCGGGACGGCCACCGGGGAGCTGTTTTTT.

This chain joins TRBV6-5 and TRBJ2-7; TRBD2 might be the D (6 bases). In germline, CDR1 is MNHEY, CDR2 SVGAGI. Trimming took off 2 bases at V and 4 bases at J, with 15 bases between the two ends. This CDR3 comprises 15 residues. The chain's CDR3 is CASSYPTTRGYEQYF. In DNA form, the CDR3 reads TGTGCCAGCAGTTACCCAACGACTAGAGGTTACGAGCAGTACTTC.

The chain recombines TRBV9 with TRBJ2-3, with D unresolved. V gave up 3 bases and J gave up 5 bases, with 10 bases separating them. Germline CDR1 and CDR2: SGDLS and YYNGEE. The CDR3 is 13 amino acids. In DNA form, the CDR3 reads TGTGCCAGCAGCGGGGGTCCGGGAGATACGCAGTATTTT. Translating gives CASSGGPGDTQYF.

The chain joins TRBV20-1 to TRBJ1-2; D is perhaps TRBD1 (5 bases). Germline values: CDR1 DFQATT, CDR2 SNEGSKA (reference sequence). V was clipped by 7 bases and J by 0 bases, with 12 bases between them. The CDR3 contains 13 residues. CDR3 in DNA: TGCAGTGTTGTTAAGACAGCTAACTATGGCTACACCTTC. It is translated as CSVVKTANYGYTF.

This chain links TRBV29-1 with TRBJ1-5; D may be TRBD1 (6 bases). The ends were cut back, 7 bases at V and 3 bases at J, with 13 bases in the middle. Germline CDR1 is SQVTM and CDR2 is ANQGSEA. CDR3 size: 13 residues. CDR3 loop: CSATTGNNQPQHF. The CDR3 DNA reads TGCAGCGCAACCACAGGGAACAATCAGCCCCAGCATTTT.

The chain links TRBV18 to TRBJ2-7, with a possible D match to TRBD1 (6 bases). The CDR3 covers 14 residues. Germline values: CDR1 KGHSH, CDR2 LQKENI. V lost 2 bases to trimming and J lost 0 bases, with 8 bases between them. The CDR3 protein is CASSPAGASYEQYV. DNA of the CDR3: TGTGCCAGCTCACCAGCAGGGGCCTCCTACGAGCAGTACGTC.

This clonotype was recorded a few times. The chain carries TRBV6-5 and TRBJ1-6; 9 nucleotides line up with TRBD1. Trimming cost V 5 bases and J 8 bases; bases outside gene matches: 7. This CDR3 has 15 amino acids. Germline V gene sequence: CDR1 MNHEY, CDR2 SVGAGI. The DNA for the CDR3 is TGTGCCAGCAGTATACAGGACAGGGGATATTCACCCCTCCACTTT. Encoded protein: CASSIQDRGYSPLHF.

Ten or more counts support this clonotype. The chain links TRBV12-3 or TRBV12-4 to TRBJ1-1; D perhaps matches TRBD1 (6 bases). This CDR3 is built from 15 residues. Trimming left V 4 bases short and J 4 bases short, with 16 bases between. This chain's CDR3 is CASSSLQGRVTEAFF. In DNA form, the CDR3 reads TGTGCCAGCAGTTCGCTTCAGGGGCGCGTCACTGAAGCTTTCTTT.

Ten or more counts support this clonotype. The gene calls are TRBV3-1 and TRBJ2-6; D might be TRBD2 (7 bases). V was trimmed by 1 base and J by 2 bases, leaving 12 bases between them. Germline loops: CDR1 LGHDT, CDR2 YNNKEL (reference sequence). The CDR3 contains 17 residues. The CDR3 loop reads CASSQGGGPAGANVLTF. CDR3 nucleotides: TGTGCCAGCAGCCAAGGGGGGGGGCCAGCTGGGGCCAACGTCCTGACTTTC.

A few counts support this clonotype. The chain combines TRBV11-3 with TRBJ2-1; D possibly corresponds to TRBD2 (5 bases). CDR3 length equals 17 residues. V was shortened by 5 bases and J by 2 bases, with 19 bases between the two germline ends. Germline CDR1 and CDR2: SGHNT and YENEEA. Written as DNA, the CDR3 is TGTGCCAGCAGCCCCCGAGAAGGTAGCGCAACCTACAATGAGCAGTTCTTC. It specifies CASSPREGSATYNEQFF.

V usage is TRBV5-1 and J usage is TRBJ2-3; TRBD1 or TRBD2 may be the D gene (5 bases each). The CDR3 runs 13 residues. Germline CDR1 is SGHRS and CDR2 is YFSETQ. Trimming pared 6 bases from V and 2 bases from J, leaving 10 bases between. As DNA, the CDR3 is TGCGCCAGCATAAGGGGAGACACAGATACGCAGTATTTT. This codes for CASIRGDTDTQYF.

This clonotype was detected only a few times. The chain uses TRBV7-2 and TRBJ2-3; the D gene is possibly TRBD1 (6 bases). From germline, CDR1 is SGHTA and CDR2 FQGNSA. Trimming pared 6 bases from V and 3 bases from J, leaving 19 bases between. This CDR3 contains 16 residues. The CDR3 DNA is TGTGCCAGCAGTAAAGTGGGAGACAGGAAGACAGATACGCAGTATTTT. Its protein product is CASSKVGDRKTDTQYF. Variable domain in full (rest from reference TRBV7-2 and TRBJ2-3): GAGVSQSPSNKVTEKGKDVELRCDPISGHTALYWYRQSLGQGLEFLIYFQGNSAPDKSGLPSDRFSAERTGGSVSTLTIQRTQQEDSAVYLCASSKVGDRKTDTQYFGPGTRLTVL.

The chain links TRBV10-3 to TRBJ2-1; possibly TRBD1 or TRBD2 for D (5 bases each). Trimming took off 3 bases at V and 5 bases at J, with 11 bases between the two ends. The CDR3 is 14 amino acids. Germline V lookup: CDR1 ENHRY, CDR2 SYGVKD. This chain's CDR3 is CAISEPGRNNEQFF. The CDR3 DNA reads TGTGCCATCAGTGAACCGGGACGAAACAATGAGCAGTTCTTC.

This clonotype was counted a few times. The V gene is TRBV7-6, the J gene TRBJ1-1; D is unresolved. Trimming pared 1 base from V and 5 bases from J, leaving 8 bases between. The germline V gene encodes CDR1 SGHVS and CDR2 FNYEAQ. The CDR3 length is 13 residues. The DNA of the CDR3 is TGTGCCAGCAGCTTAGGGGCTTGGACTGAAGCTTTCTTT. Amino acids: CASSLGAWTEAFF.

This chain connects TRBV28 to TRBJ2-7, with no clear D. V lost 3 bases, J lost 1 base, and 4 bases lay in between. Germline lookup yields CDR1 MDHEN and CDR2 SYDVKM. CDR3 length equals 12 residues. CDR3 protein: CASSLKSYEQYF. The CDR3 bases are TGTGCCAGCAGTTTGAAGTCCTACGAGCAGTACTTC. Full variable domain (remainder filled in from reference TRBV28 and TRBJ2-7): DVKVTQSSRYLVKRTGEKVFLECVQDMDHENMFWYRQDPGLGLRLIYFSYDVKMKEKGDIPEGYSVSREKKERFSLILESASTNQTSMYLCASSLKSYEQYFGPGTRLTVT.

This clonotype was seen ten or more times. CDR3 coding DNA: TGTGCCAGCAGCCTACTAGCGGGAGTGGGGGGGGATGAGCAGTTCTTC. It yields the protein CASSLLAGVGGDEQFF. V and J are TRBV6-6 and TRBJ2-1; 11 positions agree with TRBD2. The CDR3 is 16 residues long. J gave up 8 bases and V 6 bases, and 12 bases lay outside the gene matches. Germline loops: CDR1 MNHNY, CDR2 SVGAGI (reference sequence).

This clonotype was seen a handful of times. The chain couples TRBV20-1 to TRBJ2-7, with D possibly being TRBD1 or TRBD2 (5 bases each). This CDR3 comprises 18 residues. V was pared by 0 bases and J by 3 bases, with 24 bases between. Germline V gene lookup returns CDR1 DFQATT and CDR2 SNEGSKA (reference sequence). As DNA, the CDR3 is TGCAGTGCTAGAGACCGGGACCAAGTAGTCCCCCTAAACTACGAGCAGTACTTC. Translating gives CSARDRDQVVPLNYEQYF.

The table lists this clonotype with many counts. The J gene is TRBJ2-7, the V gene TRBV12-3 or TRBV12-4; D is possibly TRBD1 (5 bases). V was pared by 1 base and J by 0 bases, with 7 bases between. The CDR3 has 14 amino acids. CDR3 sequence (DNA): TGTGCCAGCAGTTTAGAGGGGCCCTCCTACGAGCAGTACTTC. It yields the protein CASSLEGPSYEQYF.

This clonotype was counted only a few times. The V call is TRBV5-4, the J call TRBJ1-2; perhaps TRBD1 as D (6 bases). V lost 9 bases, J lost 0 bases, and 12 bases lay in between. The CDR3 loop spans 13 amino acids. Germline V gives CDR1 SGHNT, CDR2 YYREEE (reference sequence). CDR3 sequence reads: CATYREANYGYTF. CDR3 DNA: TGTGCCACCTACAGGGAGGCTAACTATGGCTACACCTTC. Together with reference TRBV5-4 and TRBJ1-2, the CDR3 gives the full variable domain: ETGVTQSPTHLIKTRGQQVTLRCSSQSGHNTVSWYQQALGQGPQFIFQYYREEENGRGNFPPRFSGLQFPNYSSELNVNALELDDSALYLCATYREANYGYTFGSGTRLTVV.

This clonotype appeared a few times. The chain couples TRBV9 to TRBJ2-1, with TRBD2 matching over 10 bases. Unmatched junction bases numbered 12, after V lost 6 bases and J lost 0 bases. The V gene's germline CDR1 is SGDLS and CDR2 YYNGEE. The CDR3 runs 18 residues. CDR3 DNA: TGTGCCAGCACCGATCCCGGGGCTAGCGGGAGCTCCTACAATGAGCAGTTCTTC. Translating gives CASTDPGASGSSYNEQFF.

The rearrangement links TRBV7-9 to TRBJ2-3; D unresolved. CDR1 is SEHNR, CDR2 FQNEAQ, per germline (reference sequence). The CDR3 loop spans 11 amino acids. Trimming left V 5 bases short and J 4 bases short, with 4 bases between. The CDR3 reads CASSPADTQYF. In DNA, the CDR3 is TGTGCCAGCAGCCCAGCAGATACGCAGTATTTT.

The rearrangement joins TRBV29-1 to TRBJ1-4; TRBD1 matches 7 bases. Trimming removed 0 bases from V and 3 bases from J; junction bases left unmatched: 4. CDR1 is SQVTM, CDR2 ANQGSEA, per germline. The CDR3 is 15 residues long. This CDR3 reads CSVEDEGQPNEKLFF. DNA for the CDR3: TGCAGCGTTGAAGATGAGGGACAGCCTAATGAAAAACTGTTTTTT.

Ten or more counts support this clonotype. V and J are TRBV12-3 or TRBV12-4 and TRBJ2-1; D might be TRBD2 (5 bases). Deletions cut 4 bases from V and 6 bases from J, with 16 bases between. The CDR3 consists of 15 residues. The CDR3 loop reads CASSSRGSSLNEQFF. CDR3 in DNA: TGTGCCAGCAGTTCTCGGGGTAGCTCCCTCAATGAGCAGTTCTTC.

The V and J genes are TRBV9 and TRBJ1-1; D is undetermined. Trimming took 3 bases from V and 5 from J, leaving 14 bases between them. There are 14 residues in the CDR3. From germline, CDR1 is SGDLS and CDR2 YYNGEE. The CDR3 DNA follows: TGTGCCAGCAGCGCGACGGGGATTGGGACTGAAGCTTTCTTT. This sequence encodes CASSATGIGTEAFF.

This clonotype was recorded at least ten times. The chain couples TRBV5-5 to TRBJ2-3; D is ambiguous. Per the germline V gene, CDR1 is SGHKS and CDR2 is YYEKEE (reference sequence). CDR3 size: 14 residues. Trimming shortened V by 4 bases and J by 2 bases, and 11 bases separated the two germline ends. CDR3 in DNA: TGTGCCAGCAGCCTCCTAGGGCCCACAGATACGCAGTATTTT. This encodes CASSLLGPTDTQYF.